Presented here are 18 T cell receptor beta chains from one specimen sequenced in a study of CD8+ T cells in alopecia areata. Isolated RNA was reverse transcribed into cDNA used as the sequencing template. The table came from immunoSEQ multiplex PCR; TCRdb's copy has only in-frame clones and leaves some out. The sample includes over 150,000 clones, around three fifths of them seen just once. Treatment in this sample: oral pan-JAK inhibitor, 5-10 mg twice daily. This sample comprised CD4+ T cells sorted from blood, obtained at week 24, from a patient treated with tofacitinib. The source of these receptors is a human donor with alopecia areata.

V is TRBV2 and J is TRBJ1-1; no clear D gene. Germline CDR1 and CDR2: SNHLY and FYNNEI. The V end was cut by 1 base, the J end by 1 base, with 7 bases between. The CDR3 runs 14 residues. CDR3 protein: CASSEGRKNTEAFF. In nucleotides, the CDR3 is TGTGCCAGCAGTGAAGGACGGAAGAACACTGAAGCTTTCTTT.

This clone was detected only once. The V gene is TRBV30, the J gene TRBJ1-1; 7 nucleotides align to TRBD1. This CDR3 spans 14 amino acids. CDR1 and CDR2 (germline): GTSNPN, SVGIG (reference sequence). V was pared by 5 bases and J by 4 bases, with 10 bases of the junction left unmatched. As DNA, the CDR3 is TGTGCCTGGCACAACCAGGGGGGTCTCACTGAAGCTTTCTTT. Residues: CAWHNQGGLTEAFF.

This clone was seen a handful of times. This chain links TRBV14 with TRBJ1-2; a possible D gene is TRBD1 (6 bases). V was pared by 0 bases and J by 10 bases, with 15 bases between. The CDR3 spans 14 residues. Looked up from germline, CDR1 is SGHDN and CDR2 is FVKESK. CDR3 coding DNA: TGTGCCAGCAGCCAAGACGCAGGGGCCGGGGCCTACACCTTC. Protein sequence: CASSQDAGAGAYTF. Variable domain in full (rest from reference TRBV14 and TRBJ1-2): EAGVTQFPSHSVIEKGQTVTLRCDPISGHDNLYWYRRVMGKEIKFLLHFVKESKQDESGMPNNRFLAERTGGTYSTLKVQPAELEDSGVYFCASSQDAGAGAYTFGSGTRLTVV.

This chain connects TRBV29-1 to TRBJ1-1; 7 bases are shared with TRBD1. Trimming removed 7 bases from V and 7 bases from J; junction bases left unmatched: 15. Germline-derived CDR1 and CDR2 are SQVTM and ANQGSEA. The CDR3 consists of 14 residues. DNA of the CDR3: TGCAGCGCGAAGGCGACAGGGTTACAGGGTGAAGCTTTCTTT. It translates to CSAKATGLQGEAFF.

This clone has only one observation. The chain is built from TRBV30 and TRBJ1-3, with a possible D match to TRBD1 (6 bases). This CDR3 has 15 amino acids. Germline V CDR1 and CDR2: GTSNPN, SVGIG (reference sequence). Trimming took off 3 bases at V and 0 bases at J, with 12 bases between the two ends. The CDR3: CAWRNTGTSGNTIYF. DNA for the CDR3: TGTGCCTGGAGGAATACAGGGACCTCTGGAAACACCATATATTTT.

The chain recombines TRBV7-2 with TRBJ1-5, with 9 positions matching TRBD1. The CDR3 has 15 residues. Germline loops: CDR1 SGHTA, CDR2 FQGNSA. J gave up 5 bases and V 5 bases, and 7 bases lay outside the gene matches. Here the CDR3 reads CASSPDRGGDQPQHF. In nucleotides, the CDR3 is TGTGCCAGCAGCCCCGACAGGGGGGGCGATCAGCCCCAGCATTTT.

This chain joins TRBV7-2 and TRBJ2-2; D ambiguous. The CDR3 is 11 amino acids. CDR1 is SGHTA and CDR2 is FQGNSA in the germline V gene. Deletions cut 0 bases from V and 7 bases from J, with 0 bases between. This CDR3 is CASSLAGELFF. The CDR3 DNA reads as TGTGCCAGCAGCTTAGCCGGGGAGCTGTTTTTT.

The chain links TRBV29-1 to TRBJ2-5, with D perhaps matching TRBD2 (5 bases). Germline assignment: CDR1 SQVTM and CDR2 ANQGSEA. This CDR3 has 12 residues. Trimming removed 6 bases at V and 1 base at J, with 9 bases between. The DNA for the CDR3 is TGCAGCGTGAGGGTTTTCCAAGAGACCCAGTACTTC. Its protein is CSVRVFQETQYF.

V and J are TRBV5-1 and TRBJ2-7; 7 bases line up with TRBD1. V trimming: 4 bases; J trimming: 6 bases; junction bases outside the gene matches: 7. The CDR3 runs 13 residues. CDR1 and CDR2 from the germline V gene are SGHRS and YFSETQ. The CDR3 nucleotides are TGCGCCAGCAGCCAGCCGACAGGGACCGAGCAGTACTTC. Amino acids: CASSQPTGTEQYF.

This sequence joins TRBV6-5 and TRBJ2-7; D perhaps matches TRBD1 (6 bases). V was clipped by 6 bases and J by 2 bases, with 17 bases between them. Germline V lookup: CDR1 MNHEY, CDR2 SVGAGI. CDR3 length: 15 amino acids. The CDR3 sequence is CASRRRDKRTYEQYF. The CDR3 DNA reads as TGTGCCAGCAGACGCCGGGACAAGAGAACCTACGAGCAGTACTTC.

The chain is built from TRBV29-1 and TRBJ1-1; D is ambiguous. Looked up from germline, CDR1 is SQVTM and CDR2 is ANQGSEA. The CDR3 covers 12 residues. Trimming shortened V by 5 bases and J by 7 bases, and 14 bases separated the two germline ends. CDR3 loop: CSVRGDGIEAFF. CDR3 bases: TGCAGCGTTCGAGGCGACGGAATTGAAGCTTTCTTT.

There are a few counts of this clone. The chain links TRBV19 to TRBJ2-3; TRBD1 aligns across 11 bases. The CDR3 runs to 13 residues. V was pared by 10 bases and J by 3 bases, with 3 bases of the junction left unmatched. Per germline, CDR1 LNHDA and CDR2 SQIVND (reference sequence). Written as DNA, the CDR3 is TGTGCCACAGGACAGGGGGCAACAGATACGCAGTATTTT. Protein sequence: CATGQGATDTQYF.

This chain joins TRBV5-1 and TRBJ2-5; TRBD2 might be the D (6 bases). V lost 4 bases to trimming and J lost 4 bases, with 23 bases between them. Germline-derived CDR1 and CDR2 are SGHRS and YFSETQ. This CDR3 is 17 amino acids long. The CDR3 DNA reads TGCGCCAGCAGCCGATCATCCGGGACCCCCGGGGGAGAGACCCAGTACTTC. Protein sequence: CASSRSSGTPGGETQYF.

The rearrangement links TRBV20-1 to TRBJ2-5; D call uncertain. This CDR3 spans 11 amino acids. Germline V lookup: CDR1 DFQATT, CDR2 SNEGSKA (reference sequence). V lost 2 bases and J lost 3, with 4 bases in between. CDR3 amino acids: CSARKEETQYF. The CDR3 nucleotides are TGCAGTGCTAGAAAAGAAGAGACCCAGTACTTC.

The sample holds a few counts of this clone. This chain joins TRBV23-1 and TRBJ2-5, with TRBD2 as a possible D gene (5 bases). TRBV23-1 is an open reading frame, and its role is uncertain. Trimming cost V 6 bases and J 2 bases, with 16 bases left between them. This CDR3 has 15 residues. CDR3 sequence (DNA): TGCGCCAGCAGCCATGTTAAGGGAGAGCAAGAGACCCAGTACTTC. Translating it yields CASSHVKGEQETQYF.

This clone has more than one count but fewer than ten. This sequence joins TRBV4-1 and TRBJ2-2; 11 positions agree with TRBD1. In germline, CDR1 is MGHRA, CDR2 YSYEKL. V gave up 2 bases and J gave up 4 bases; unmatched junction bases: 3. The CDR3 covers 16 residues. The CDR3 here is CASSQSGTGGTGELFF. The CDR3 nucleotides are TGCGCCAGCAGCCAATCCGGGACAGGGGGCACCGGGGAGCTGTTTTTT.

The rearrangement joins TRBV29-1 to TRBJ1-2; D remains unclear. This CDR3 spans 14 amino acids. V was pared by 4 bases and J by 1 base, with 13 bases between. CDR1 and CDR2 (germline): SQVTM, ANQGSEA. The CDR3, as DNA: TGCAGCGTTGCCCCCGGGAGTTTTAACTATGGCTACACCTTC. Amino acid sequence: CSVAPGSFNYGYTF.

The rearrangement uses TRBV9 and TRBJ2-7, with unresolved D. Trimming removed 0 bases from V and 2 bases from J, with 9 bases in between. This CDR3 is built from 14 residues. Looked up from germline, CDR1 is SGDLS and CDR2 is YYNGEE. CDR3 sequence: CASSVETDTYEQYF. In DNA form, the CDR3 reads TGTGCCAGCAGCGTAGAAACGGATACCTACGAGCAGTACTTC.